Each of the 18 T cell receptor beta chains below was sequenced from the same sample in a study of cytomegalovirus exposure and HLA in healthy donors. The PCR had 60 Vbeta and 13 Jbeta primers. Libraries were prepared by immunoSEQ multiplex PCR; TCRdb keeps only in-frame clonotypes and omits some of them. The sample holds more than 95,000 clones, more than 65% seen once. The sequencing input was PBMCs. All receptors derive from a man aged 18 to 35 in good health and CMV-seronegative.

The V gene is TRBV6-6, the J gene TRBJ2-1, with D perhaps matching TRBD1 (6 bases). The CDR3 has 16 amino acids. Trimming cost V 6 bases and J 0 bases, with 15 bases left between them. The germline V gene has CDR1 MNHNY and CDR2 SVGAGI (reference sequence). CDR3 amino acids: CASSPATGRSYNEQFF. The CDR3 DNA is TGTGCCAGCAGCCCCGCGACAGGCCGCTCCTACAATGAGCAGTTCTTC.

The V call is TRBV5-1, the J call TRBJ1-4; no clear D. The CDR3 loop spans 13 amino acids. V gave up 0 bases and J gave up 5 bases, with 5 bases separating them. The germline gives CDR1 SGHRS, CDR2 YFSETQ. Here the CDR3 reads CASSLVRNEKLFF. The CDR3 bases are TGCGCCAGCAGCTTGGTGAGGAATGAAAAACTGTTTTTT.

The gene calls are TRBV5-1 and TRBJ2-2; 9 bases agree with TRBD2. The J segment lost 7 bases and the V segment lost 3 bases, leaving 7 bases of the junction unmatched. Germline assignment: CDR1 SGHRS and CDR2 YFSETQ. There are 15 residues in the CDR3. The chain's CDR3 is CASSWSGGPGGELFF. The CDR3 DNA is TGCGCCAGCAGCTGGAGCGGGGGGCCAGGCGGGGAGCTGTTTTTT. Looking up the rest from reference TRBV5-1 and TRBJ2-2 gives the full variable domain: KAGVTQTPRYLIKTRGQQVTLSCSPISGHRSVSWYQQTPGQGLQFLFEYFSETQRNKGNFPGRFSGRQFSNSRSEMNVSTLELGDSALYLCASSWSGGPGGELFFGEGSRLTVL.

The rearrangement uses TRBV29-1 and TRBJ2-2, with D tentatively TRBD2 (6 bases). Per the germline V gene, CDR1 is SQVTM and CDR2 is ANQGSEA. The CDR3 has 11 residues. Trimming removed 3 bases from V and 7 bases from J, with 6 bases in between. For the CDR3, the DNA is TGCAGCGTTGAGCGGGGCGGGGAGCTGTTTTTT. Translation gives CSVERGGELFF.

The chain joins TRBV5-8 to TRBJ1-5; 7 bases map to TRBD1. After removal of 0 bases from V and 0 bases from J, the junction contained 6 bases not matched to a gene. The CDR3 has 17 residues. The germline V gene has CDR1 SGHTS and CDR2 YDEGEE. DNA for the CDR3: TGTGCCAGCAGCTTGGTACGGGACAGCTATAGCAATCAGCCCCAGCATTTT. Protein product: CASSLVRDSYSNQPQHF.

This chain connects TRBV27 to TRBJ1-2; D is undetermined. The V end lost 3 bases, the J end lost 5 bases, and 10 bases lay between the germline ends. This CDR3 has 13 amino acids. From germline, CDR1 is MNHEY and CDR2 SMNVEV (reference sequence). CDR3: CASSFAGEYGYTF. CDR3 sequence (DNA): TGTGCCAGCAGTTTCGCCGGGGAGTATGGCTACACCTTC.

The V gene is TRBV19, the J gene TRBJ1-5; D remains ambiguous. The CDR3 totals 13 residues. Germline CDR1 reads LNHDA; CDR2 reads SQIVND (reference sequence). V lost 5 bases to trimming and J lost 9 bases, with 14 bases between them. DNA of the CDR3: TGTGCCAGTAGTGCCAAAGTCGGTTCGCCCCAGCATTTT. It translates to CASSAKVGSPQHF.

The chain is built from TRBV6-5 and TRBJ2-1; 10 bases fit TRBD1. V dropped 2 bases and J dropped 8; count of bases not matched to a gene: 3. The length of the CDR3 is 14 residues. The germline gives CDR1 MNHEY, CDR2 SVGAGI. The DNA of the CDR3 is TGTGCCAGCAGTTACGAGACAGGGGGCCATGAGCAGTTCTTC. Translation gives CASSYETGGHEQFF.

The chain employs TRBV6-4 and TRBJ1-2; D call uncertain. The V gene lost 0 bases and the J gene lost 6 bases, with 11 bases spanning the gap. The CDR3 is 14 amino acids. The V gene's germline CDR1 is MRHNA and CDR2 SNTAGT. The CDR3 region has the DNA TGTGCCAGCAGTGACTCCGGAAAAGGAGATGGCTACACCTTC. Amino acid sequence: CASSDSGKGDGYTF.

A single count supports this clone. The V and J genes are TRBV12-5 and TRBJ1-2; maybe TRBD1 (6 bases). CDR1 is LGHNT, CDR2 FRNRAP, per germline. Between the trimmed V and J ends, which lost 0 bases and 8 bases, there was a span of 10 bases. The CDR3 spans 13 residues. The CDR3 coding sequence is TGTGCTAGTGGTTTGGTAACAGGGACCGGCTACACCTTC. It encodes CASGLVTGTGYTF.

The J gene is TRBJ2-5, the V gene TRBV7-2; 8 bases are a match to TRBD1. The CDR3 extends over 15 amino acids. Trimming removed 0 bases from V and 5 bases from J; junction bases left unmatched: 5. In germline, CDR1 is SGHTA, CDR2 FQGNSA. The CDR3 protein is CASSLAGGQGETQYF. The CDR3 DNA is TGTGCCAGCAGCTTAGCCGGAGGACAGGGTGAGACCCAGTACTTC.

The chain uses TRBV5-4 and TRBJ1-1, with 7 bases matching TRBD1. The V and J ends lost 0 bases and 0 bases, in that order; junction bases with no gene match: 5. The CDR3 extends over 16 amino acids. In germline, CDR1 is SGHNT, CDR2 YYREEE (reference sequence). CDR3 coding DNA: TGTGCCAGCAGCTTGGAGACAGGGCGAATGAACACTGAAGCTTTCTTT. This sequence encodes CASSLETGRMNTEAFF.

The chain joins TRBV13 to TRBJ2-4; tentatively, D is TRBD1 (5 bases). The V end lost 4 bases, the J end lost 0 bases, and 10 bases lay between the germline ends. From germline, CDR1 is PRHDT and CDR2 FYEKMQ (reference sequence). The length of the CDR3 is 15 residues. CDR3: CASSSQGPAKNIQYF. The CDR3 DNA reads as TGTGCCAGCAGCTCTCAGGGTCCAGCCAAAAACATTCAGTACTTC.

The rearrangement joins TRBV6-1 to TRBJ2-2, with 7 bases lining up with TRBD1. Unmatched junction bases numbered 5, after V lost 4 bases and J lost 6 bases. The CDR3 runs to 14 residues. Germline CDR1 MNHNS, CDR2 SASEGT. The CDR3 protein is CASSALGQAGELFF. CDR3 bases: TGTGCCAGCAGTGCCTTAGGACAGGCCGGGGAGCTGTTTTTT.

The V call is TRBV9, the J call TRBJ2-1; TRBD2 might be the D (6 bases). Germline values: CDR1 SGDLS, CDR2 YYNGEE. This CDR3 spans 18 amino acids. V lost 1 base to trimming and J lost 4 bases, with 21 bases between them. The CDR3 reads CASSVSKHSGTTYNEQFF. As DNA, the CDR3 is TGTGCCAGCAGCGTATCCAAGCATAGCGGTACTACGTACAATGAGCAGTTCTTC.

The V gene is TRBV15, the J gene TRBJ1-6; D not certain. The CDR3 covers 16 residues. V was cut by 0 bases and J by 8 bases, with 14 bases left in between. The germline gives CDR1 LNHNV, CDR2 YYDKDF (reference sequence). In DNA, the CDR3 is TGTGCCACCAGCAGAGACAGGATACGGTTTGATTCACCCCTCCACTTT. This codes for CATSRDRIRFDSPLHF.

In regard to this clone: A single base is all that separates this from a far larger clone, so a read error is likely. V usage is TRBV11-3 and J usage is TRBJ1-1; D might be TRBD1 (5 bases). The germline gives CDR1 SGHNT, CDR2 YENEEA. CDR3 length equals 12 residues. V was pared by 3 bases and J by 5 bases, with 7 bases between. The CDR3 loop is CASSLRGTEAFF. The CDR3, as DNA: TGTGCCAGCAGCTTGCGGGGGACTGAAGCTTTCTTT.

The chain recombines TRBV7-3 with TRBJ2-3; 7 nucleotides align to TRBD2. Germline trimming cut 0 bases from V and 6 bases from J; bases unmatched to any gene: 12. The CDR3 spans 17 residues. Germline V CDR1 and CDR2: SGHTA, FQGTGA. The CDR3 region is CASSLTGGVGGRDTQYF. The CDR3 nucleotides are TGTGCCAGCAGCTTAACGGGAGGAGTGGGGGGGAGGGATACGCAGTATTTT.